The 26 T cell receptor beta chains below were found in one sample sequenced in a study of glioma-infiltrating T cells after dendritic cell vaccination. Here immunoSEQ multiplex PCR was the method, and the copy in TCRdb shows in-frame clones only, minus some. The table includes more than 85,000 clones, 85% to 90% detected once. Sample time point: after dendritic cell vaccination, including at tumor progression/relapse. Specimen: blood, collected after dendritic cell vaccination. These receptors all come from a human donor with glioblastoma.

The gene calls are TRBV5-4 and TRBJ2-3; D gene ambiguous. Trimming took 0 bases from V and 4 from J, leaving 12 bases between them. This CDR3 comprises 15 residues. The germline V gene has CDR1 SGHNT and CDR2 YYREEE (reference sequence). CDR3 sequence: CASSLASFEADTQYF. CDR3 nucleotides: TGTGCCAGCAGCTTGGCTTCCTTCGAGGCAGATACGCAGTATTTT.

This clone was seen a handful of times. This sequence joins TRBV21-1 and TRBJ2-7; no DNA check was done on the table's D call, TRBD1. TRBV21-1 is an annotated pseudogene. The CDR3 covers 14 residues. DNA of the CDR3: TGTGCCAGCAGCAAACGCCAGTACCACTACGAGCAGTACTTC. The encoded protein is CASSKRQYHYEQYF.

For the CDR3, the DNA is TGTGCCAGCAGCTTACAGACAGAAGCTTTCTTT. Its translation is CASSLQTEAFF. V gene TRBV7-9 combines with J gene TRBJ1-1; D gene uncertain. The V end was cut by 2 bases, the J end by 8 bases, with 6 bases between. CDR1 is SEHNR and CDR2 is FQNEAQ in the germline V gene (reference sequence). This CDR3 region has 11 residues.

In nucleotides, the CDR3 is TGTGCCAGTAGTCAACGAGGACAGGAATTTTATGAAGCTTTCTTT. It yields the protein CASSQRGQEFYEAFF. The rearrangement uses TRBV19 and TRBJ1-1; TRBD1 matches 7 bases. This CDR3 has 15 amino acids. Germline CDR1 and CDR2: LNHDA and SQIVND (reference sequence). V lost 5 bases to trimming and J lost 7 bases; unmatched junction nucleotides: 13.

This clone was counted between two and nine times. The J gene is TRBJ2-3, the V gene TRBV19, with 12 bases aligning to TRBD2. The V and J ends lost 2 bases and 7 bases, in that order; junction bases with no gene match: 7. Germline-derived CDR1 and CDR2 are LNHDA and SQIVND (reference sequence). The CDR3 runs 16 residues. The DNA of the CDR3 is TGTGCCAGTAGTATATCGTCGACTAGCGGGGGATATACGCAGTATTTT. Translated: CASSISSTSGGYTQYF.

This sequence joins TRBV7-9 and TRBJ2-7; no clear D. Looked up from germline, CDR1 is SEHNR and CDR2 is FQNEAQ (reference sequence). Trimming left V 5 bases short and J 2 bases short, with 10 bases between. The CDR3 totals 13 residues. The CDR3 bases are TGTGCCAGCAGCCTCGACATCACCTACGAGCAGTACTTC. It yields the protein CASSLDITYEQYF.

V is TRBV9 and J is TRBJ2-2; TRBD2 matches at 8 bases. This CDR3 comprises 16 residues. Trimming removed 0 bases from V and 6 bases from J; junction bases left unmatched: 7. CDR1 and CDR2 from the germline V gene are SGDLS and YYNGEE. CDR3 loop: CASSVDSGGGPGELFF. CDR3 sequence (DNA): TGTGCCAGCAGCGTAGACAGCGGGGGCGGTCCCGGGGAGCTGTTTTTT. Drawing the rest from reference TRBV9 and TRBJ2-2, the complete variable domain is DSGVTQTPKHLITATGQRVTLRCSPRSGDLSVYWYQQSLDQGLQFLIQYYNGEERAKGNILERFSAQQFPDLHSELNLSSLELGDSALYFCASSVDSGGGPGELFFGEGSRLTVL.

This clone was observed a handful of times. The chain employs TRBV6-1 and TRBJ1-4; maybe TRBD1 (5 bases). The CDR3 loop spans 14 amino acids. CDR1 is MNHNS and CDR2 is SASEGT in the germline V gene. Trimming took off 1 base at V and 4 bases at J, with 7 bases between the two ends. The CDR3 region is CASSEGGGNEKLFF. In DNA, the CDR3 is TGTGCCAGCAGTGAAGGGGGGGGTAATGAAAAACTGTTTTTT.

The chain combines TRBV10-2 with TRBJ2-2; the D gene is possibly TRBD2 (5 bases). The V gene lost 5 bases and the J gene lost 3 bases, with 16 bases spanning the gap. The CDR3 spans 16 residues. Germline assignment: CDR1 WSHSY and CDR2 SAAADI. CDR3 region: CASSFGRFLHTGELFF. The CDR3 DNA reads TGCGCCAGCAGTTTTGGGAGATTCCTTCACACCGGGGAGCTGTTTTTT.

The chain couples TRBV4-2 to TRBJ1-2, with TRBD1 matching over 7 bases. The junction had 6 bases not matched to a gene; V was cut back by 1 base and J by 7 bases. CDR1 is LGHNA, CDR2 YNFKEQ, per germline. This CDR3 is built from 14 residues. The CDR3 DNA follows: TGTGCCAGCAGCCAAGCGCAGGGGGACTCTGGCTACACCTTC. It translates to CASSQAQGDSGYTF.

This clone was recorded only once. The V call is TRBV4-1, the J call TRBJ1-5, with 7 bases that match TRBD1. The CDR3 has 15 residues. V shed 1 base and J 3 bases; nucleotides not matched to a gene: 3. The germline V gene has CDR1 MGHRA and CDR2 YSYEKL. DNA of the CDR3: TGCGCCAGCAGCCAAGCGGGGACAGTCAATCAGCCCCAGCATTTT. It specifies CASSQAGTVNQPQHF.

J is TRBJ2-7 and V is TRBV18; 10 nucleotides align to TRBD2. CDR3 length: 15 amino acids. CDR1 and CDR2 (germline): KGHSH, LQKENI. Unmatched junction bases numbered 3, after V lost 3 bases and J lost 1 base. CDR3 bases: TGTGCCAGCTCACCGGGACTAGCGCAGTCCTACGAGCAGTACTTC. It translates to CASSPGLAQSYEQYF.

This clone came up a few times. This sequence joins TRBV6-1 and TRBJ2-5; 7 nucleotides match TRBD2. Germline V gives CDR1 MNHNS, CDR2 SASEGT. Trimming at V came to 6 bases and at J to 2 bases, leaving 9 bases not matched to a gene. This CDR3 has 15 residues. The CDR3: CASSHGAGSQETQYF. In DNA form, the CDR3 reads TGTGCCAGCAGCCACGGAGCGGGATCTCAAGAGACCCAGTACTTC.

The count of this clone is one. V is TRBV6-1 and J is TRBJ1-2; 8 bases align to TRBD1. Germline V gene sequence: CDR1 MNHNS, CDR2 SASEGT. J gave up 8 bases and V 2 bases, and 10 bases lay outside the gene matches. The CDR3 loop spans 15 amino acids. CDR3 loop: CASSENGGQGSGYTF. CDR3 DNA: TGTGCCAGCAGTGAAAATGGAGGACAGGGATCCGGCTACACCTTC.

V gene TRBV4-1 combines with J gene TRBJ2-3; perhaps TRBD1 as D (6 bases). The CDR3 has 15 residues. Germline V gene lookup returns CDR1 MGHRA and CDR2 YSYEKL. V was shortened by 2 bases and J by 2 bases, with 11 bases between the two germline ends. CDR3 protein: CASSQPTGNTDTQYF. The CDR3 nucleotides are TGCGCCAGCAGCCAACCGACAGGAAACACAGATACGCAGTATTTT.

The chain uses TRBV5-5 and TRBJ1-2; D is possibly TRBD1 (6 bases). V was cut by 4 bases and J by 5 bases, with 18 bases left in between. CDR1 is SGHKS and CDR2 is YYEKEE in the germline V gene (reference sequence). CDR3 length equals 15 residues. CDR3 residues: CASSQNGLGGYGYTF. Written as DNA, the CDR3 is TGTGCCAGCAGCCAAAATGGATTAGGGGGATATGGCTACACCTTC.

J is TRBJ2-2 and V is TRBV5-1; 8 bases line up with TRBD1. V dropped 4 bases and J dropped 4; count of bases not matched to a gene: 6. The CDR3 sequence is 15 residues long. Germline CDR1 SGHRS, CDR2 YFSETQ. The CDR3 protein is CASSTGQGGTGELFF. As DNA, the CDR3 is TGCGCCAGCAGCACTGGACAGGGCGGCACCGGGGAGCTGTTTTTT.

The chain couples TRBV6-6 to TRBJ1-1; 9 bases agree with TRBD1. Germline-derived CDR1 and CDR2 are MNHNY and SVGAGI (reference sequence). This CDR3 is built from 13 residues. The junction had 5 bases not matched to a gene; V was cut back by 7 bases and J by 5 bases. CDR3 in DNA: TGTGCCAGCACCCGGACAGGGGAAACTGAAGCTTTCTTT. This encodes CASTRTGETEAFF.

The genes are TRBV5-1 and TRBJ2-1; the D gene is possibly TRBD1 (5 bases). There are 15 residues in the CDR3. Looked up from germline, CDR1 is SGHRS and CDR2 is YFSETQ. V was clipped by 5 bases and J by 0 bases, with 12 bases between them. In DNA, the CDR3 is TGCGCCAGCAGAAGTCAGGGATTCTCCTACAATGAGCAGTTCTTC. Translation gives CASRSQGFSYNEQFF.

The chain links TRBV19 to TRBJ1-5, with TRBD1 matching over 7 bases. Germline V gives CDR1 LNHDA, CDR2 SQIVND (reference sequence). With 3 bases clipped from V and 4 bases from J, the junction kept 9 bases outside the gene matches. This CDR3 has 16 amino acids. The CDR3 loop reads CASSMRDRFRNQPQHF. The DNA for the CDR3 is TGTGCCAGTAGTATGAGGGACAGATTTAGGAATCAGCCCCAGCATTTT.

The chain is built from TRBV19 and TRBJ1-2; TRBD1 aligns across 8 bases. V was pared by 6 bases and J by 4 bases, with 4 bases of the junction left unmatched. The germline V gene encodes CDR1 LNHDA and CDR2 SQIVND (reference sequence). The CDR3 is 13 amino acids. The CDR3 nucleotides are TGTGCCAGTAGGAGTGGGACAGGCTATGGCTACACCTTC. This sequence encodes CASRSGTGYGYTF.

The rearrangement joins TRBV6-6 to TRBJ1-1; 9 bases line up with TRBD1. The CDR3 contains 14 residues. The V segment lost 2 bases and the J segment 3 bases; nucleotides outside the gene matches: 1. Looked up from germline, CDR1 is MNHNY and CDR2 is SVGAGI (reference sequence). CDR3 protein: CASSYRTGDTEAFF. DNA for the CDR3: TGTGCCAGCAGTTACAGGACAGGGGACACTGAAGCTTTCTTT.

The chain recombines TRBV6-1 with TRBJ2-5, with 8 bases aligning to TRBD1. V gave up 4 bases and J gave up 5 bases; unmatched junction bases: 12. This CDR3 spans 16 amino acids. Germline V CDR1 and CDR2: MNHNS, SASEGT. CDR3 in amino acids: CASSANPQGAGETQYF. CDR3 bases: TGTGCCAGCAGTGCGAACCCTCAGGGGGCTGGGGAGACCCAGTACTTC.

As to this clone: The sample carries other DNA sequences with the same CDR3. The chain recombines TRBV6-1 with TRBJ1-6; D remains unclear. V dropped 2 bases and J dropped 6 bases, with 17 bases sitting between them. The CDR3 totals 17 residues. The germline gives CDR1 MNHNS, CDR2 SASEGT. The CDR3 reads CASSEPVNSFGNSPLHF. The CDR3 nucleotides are TGTGCCAGCAGTGAACCCGTCAACAGCTTTGGTAATTCACCCCTCCACTTT.

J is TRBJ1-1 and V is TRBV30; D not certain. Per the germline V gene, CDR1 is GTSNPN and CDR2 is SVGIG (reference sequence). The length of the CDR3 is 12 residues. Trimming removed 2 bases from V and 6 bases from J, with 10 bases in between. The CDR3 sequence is CAWSQQPPEAFF. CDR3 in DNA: TGTGCCTGGAGTCAACAACCGCCTGAAGCTTTCTTT.

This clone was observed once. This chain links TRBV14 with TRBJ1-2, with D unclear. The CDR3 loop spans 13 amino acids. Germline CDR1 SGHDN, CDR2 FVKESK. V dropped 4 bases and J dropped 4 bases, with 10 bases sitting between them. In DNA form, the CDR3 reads TGTGCCAGCAGCCGCGTTTGGAGCTATGGCTACACCTTC. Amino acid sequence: CASSRVWSYGYTF. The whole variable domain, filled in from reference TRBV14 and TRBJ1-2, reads EAGVTQFPSHSVIEKGQTVTLRCDPISGHDNLYWYRRVMGKEIKFLLHFVKESKQDESGMPNNRFLAERTGGTYSTLKVQPAELEDSGVYFCASSRVWSYGYTFGSGTRLTVV.